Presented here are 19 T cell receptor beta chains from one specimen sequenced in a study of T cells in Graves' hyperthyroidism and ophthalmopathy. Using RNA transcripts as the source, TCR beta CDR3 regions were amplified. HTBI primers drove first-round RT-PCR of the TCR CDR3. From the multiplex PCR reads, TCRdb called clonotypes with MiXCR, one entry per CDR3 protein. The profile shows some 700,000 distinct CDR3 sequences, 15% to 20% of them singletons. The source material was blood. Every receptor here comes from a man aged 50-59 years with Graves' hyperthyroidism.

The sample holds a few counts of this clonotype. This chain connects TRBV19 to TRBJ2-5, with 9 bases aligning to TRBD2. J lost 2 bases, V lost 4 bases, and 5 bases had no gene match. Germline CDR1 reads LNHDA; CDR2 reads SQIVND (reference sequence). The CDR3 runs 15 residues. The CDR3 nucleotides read TGTGCCAGTAGTAACGGACTAGCGTTACAAGAGACCCAGTACTTC. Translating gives CASSNGLALQETQYF.

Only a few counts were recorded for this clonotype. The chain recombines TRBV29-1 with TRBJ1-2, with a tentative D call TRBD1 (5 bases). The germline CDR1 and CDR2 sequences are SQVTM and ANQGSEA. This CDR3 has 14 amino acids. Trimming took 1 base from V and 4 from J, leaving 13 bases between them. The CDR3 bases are TGCAGCGTTGAAGGTCTCCCCAGGGCCTATGGCTACACCTTC. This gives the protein CSVEGLPRAYGYTF.

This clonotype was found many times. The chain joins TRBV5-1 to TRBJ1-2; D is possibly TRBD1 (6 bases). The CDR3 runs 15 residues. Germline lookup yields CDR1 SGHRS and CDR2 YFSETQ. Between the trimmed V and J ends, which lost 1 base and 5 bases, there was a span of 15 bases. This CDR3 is CASSLSTGTQYGYTF. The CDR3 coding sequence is TGCGCCAGCAGCTTGAGCACCGGGACACAGTATGGCTACACCTTC.

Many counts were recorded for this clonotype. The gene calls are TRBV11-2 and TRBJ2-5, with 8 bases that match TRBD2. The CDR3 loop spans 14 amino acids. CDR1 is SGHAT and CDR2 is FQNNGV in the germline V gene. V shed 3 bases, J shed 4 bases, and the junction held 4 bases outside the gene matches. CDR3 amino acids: CASSFRAGVETQYF. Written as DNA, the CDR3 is TGTGCCAGCAGCTTCCGAGCGGGAGTAGAGACCCAGTACTTC.

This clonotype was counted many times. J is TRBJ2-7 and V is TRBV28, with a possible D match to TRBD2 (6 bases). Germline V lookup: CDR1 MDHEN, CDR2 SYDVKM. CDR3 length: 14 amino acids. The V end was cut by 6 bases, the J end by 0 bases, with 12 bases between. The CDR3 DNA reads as TGTGCCAGCAGCCCAACTAGCCCCTCCTACGAGCAGTACTTC. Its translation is CASSPTSPSYEQYF.

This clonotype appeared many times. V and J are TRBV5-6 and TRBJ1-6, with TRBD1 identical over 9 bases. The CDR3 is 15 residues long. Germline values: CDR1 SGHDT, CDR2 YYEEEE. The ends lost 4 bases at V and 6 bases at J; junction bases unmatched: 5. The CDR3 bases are TGTGCCAGCAGCGTCCGGGACAGGGTTAATTCACCCCTCCACTTT. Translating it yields CASSVRDRVNSPLHF.

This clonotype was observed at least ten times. The CDR3 spells CASSEPGQGSTEAFF. CDR3 nucleotides: TGCGCCAGCAGCGAACCGGGACAGGGTAGCACTGAAGCTTTCTTT. The chain combines TRBV5-1 with TRBJ1-1; 9 bases are a match to TRBD1. The germline V gene encodes CDR1 SGHRS and CDR2 YFSETQ. The CDR3 loop spans 15 amino acids. With V trimmed by 4 bases and J by 4 bases, 8 bases remained unmatched.

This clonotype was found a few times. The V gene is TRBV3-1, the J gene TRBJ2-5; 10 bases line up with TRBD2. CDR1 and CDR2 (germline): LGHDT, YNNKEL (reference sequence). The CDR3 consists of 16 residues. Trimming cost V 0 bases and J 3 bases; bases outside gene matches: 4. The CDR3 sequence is CASSQEGLAAKETQYF. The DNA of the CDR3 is TGTGCCAGCAGCCAAGAAGGACTAGCGGCCAAAGAGACCCAGTACTTC.

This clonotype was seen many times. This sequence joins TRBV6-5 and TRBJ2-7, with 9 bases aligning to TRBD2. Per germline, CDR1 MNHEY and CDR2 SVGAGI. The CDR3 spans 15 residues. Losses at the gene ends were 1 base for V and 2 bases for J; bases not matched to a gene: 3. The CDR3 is CASSYFAGGAYEQYF. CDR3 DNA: TGTGCCAGCAGTTACTTTGCGGGAGGGGCCTACGAGCAGTACTTC.

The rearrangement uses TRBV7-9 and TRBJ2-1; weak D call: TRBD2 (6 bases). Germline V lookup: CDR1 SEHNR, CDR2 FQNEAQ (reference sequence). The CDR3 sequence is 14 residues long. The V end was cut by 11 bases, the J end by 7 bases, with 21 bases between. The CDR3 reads CAGATAGPWNEQFF. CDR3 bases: TGTGCCGGAGCTACAGCGGGCCCTTGGAATGAGCAGTTCTTC.

CDR3 protein: CSARPGGGGTSGRETQYF. The DNA for the CDR3 is TGCAGTGCTCGCCCTGGGGGGGGGGGGACTAGCGGGAGAGAGACCCAGTACTTC. The chain carries TRBV20-1 and TRBJ2-5, with 14 nucleotides matching TRBD2. Trimming at V came to 5 bases and at J to 4 bases, leaving 15 bases not matched to a gene. CDR1 and CDR2 from the germline V gene are DFQATT and SNEGSKA (reference sequence). There are 18 residues in the CDR3.

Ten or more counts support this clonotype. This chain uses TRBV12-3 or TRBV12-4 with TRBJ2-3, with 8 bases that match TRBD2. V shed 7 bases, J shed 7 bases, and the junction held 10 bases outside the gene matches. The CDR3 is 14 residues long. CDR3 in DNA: TGTGCCAGCATCTTTGCGGGGGGCGAACATACGCAGTATTTT. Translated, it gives CASIFAGGEHTQYF.

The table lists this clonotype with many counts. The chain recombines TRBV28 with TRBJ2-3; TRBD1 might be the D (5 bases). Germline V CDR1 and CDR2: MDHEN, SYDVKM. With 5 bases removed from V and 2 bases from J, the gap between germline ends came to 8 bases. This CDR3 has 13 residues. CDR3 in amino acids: CASSPDNTDTQYF. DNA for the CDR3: TGTGCCAGCAGTCCGGACAACACAGATACGCAGTATTTT.

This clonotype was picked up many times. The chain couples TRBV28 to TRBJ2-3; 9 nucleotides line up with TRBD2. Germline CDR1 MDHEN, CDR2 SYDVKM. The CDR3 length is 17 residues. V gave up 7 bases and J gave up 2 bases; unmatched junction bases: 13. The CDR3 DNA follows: TGTGCCAGCACTCCAATCCCCCCTAGCGGGAACACAGATACGCAGTATTTT. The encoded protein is CASTPIPPSGNTDTQYF. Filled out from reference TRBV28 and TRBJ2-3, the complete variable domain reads DVKVTQSSRYLVKRTGEKVFLECVQDMDHENMFWYRQDPGLGLRLIYFSYDVKMKEKGDIPEGYSVSREKKERFSLILESASTNQTSMYLCASTPIPPSGNTDTQYFGPGTRLTVL.

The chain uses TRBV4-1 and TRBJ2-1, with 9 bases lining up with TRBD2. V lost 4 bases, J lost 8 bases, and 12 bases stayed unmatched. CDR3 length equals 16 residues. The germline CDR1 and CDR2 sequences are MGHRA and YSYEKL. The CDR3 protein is CASSPSILAGLDEQFF. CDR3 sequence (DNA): TGCGCCAGCAGCCCGAGTATCCTAGCGGGACTCGATGAGCAGTTCTTC.

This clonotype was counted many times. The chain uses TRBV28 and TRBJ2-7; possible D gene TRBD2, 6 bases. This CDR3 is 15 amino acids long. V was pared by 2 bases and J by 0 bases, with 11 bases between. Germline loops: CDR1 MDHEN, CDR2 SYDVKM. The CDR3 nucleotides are TGTGCCAGCAGTTTAGGGCGGGGCAGCTCCTACGAGCAGTACTTC. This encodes CASSLGRGSSYEQYF.

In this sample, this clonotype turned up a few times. CDR3 nucleotides: TGTGCCACCAGTGAAAATACAGGTACGACTGAAGCTTTCTTT. Translating gives CATSENTGTTEAFF. J is TRBJ1-1 and V is TRBV24-1; D might be TRBD1 (5 bases). The CDR3 is 14 residues long. Trimming took off 4 bases at V and 5 bases at J, with 13 bases between the two ends. From germline, CDR1 is KGHDR and CDR2 SFDVKD.

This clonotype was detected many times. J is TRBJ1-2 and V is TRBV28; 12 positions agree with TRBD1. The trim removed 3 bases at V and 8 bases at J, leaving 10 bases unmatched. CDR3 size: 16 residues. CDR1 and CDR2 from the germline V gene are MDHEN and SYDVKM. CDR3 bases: TGTGCCAGCAGTTTTTCCGGGACAGGGGGCCAATGGGGCTACACCTTC. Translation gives CASSFSGTGGQWGYTF.

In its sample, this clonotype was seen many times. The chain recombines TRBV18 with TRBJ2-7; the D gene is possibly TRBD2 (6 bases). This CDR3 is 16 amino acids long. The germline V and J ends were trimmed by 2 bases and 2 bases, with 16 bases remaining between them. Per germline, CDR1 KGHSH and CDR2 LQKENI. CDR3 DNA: TGTGCCAGCTCACCAACCTCTTCTAGCGCTACCTACGAGCAGTACTTC. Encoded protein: CASSPTSSSATYEQYF.